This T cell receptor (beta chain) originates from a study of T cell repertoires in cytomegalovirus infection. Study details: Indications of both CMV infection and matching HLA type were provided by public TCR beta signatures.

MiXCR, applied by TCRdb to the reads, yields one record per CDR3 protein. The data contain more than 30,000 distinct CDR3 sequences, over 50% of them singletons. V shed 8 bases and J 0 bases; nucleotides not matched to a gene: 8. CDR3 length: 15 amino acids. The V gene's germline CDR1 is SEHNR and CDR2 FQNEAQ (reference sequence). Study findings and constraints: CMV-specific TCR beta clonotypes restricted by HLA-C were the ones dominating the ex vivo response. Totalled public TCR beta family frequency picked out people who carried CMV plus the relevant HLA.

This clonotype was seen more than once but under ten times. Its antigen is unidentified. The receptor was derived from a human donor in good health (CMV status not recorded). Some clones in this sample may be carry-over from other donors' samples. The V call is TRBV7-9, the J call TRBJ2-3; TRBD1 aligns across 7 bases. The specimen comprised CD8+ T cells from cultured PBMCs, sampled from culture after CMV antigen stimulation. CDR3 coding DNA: TGTGCCAGCCCCCCGCAGGGACAGAGCACAGATACGCAGTATTTT. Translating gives CASPPQGQSTDTQYF.